These 22 T cell receptor beta chains were all obtained from the same sample, sequenced in a study of cytomegalovirus exposure and HLA in healthy donors. The repertoire was sequenced with immunoSEQ multiplex PCR; TCRdb's copy has only in-frame clones and lacks some. The profile shows about 150,000 clones, 90% to 95% of them singletons. Material for sequencing was PBMCs. The source is a man between 18 and 35 years old in good health and CMV-seronegative.

The chain links TRBV9 to TRBJ2-2, with a tentative D call TRBD2 (6 bases). The ends were cut back, 2 bases at V and 0 bases at J, with 11 bases in the middle. This CDR3 is built from 16 residues. Germline assignment: CDR1 SGDLS and CDR2 YYNGEE. CDR3 sequence: CASSVSGRPNTGELFF. CDR3 sequence (DNA): TGTGCCAGCAGCGTCAGTGGGAGGCCGAACACCGGGGAGCTGTTTTTT.

This clone has only one observation. V gene TRBV10-2 combines with J gene TRBJ1-5; D gene uncertain. There are 14 residues in the CDR3. Germline-derived CDR1 and CDR2 are WSHSY and SAAADI. V was cut by 2 bases and J by 4 bases, with 9 bases left in between. CDR3 sequence reads: CASSEMAGNQPQHF. The DNA of the CDR3 is TGCGCCAGCAGTGAGATGGCAGGAAATCAGCCCCAGCATTTT.

The gene calls are TRBV15 and TRBJ2-3; 10 bases line up with TRBD2. Germline V gives CDR1 LNHNV, CDR2 YYDKDF (reference sequence). The CDR3 covers 16 residues. V shed 0 bases and J 5 bases; nucleotides not matched to a gene: 5. The CDR3 protein is CATSREGLAWGDTQYF. The CDR3 bases are TGTGCCACCAGCAGAGAGGGACTAGCGTGGGGAGATACGCAGTATTTT.

This chain uses TRBV5-1 with TRBJ2-1; tentatively, D is TRBD2 (6 bases). Germline V gene lookup returns CDR1 SGHRS and CDR2 YFSETQ. The CDR3 length is 13 residues. V lost 4 bases to trimming and J lost 7 bases, with 12 bases between them. CDR3 sequence (DNA): TGCGCCAGCAGCCCGGAGGGGTTTAATGAGCAGTTCTTC. It translates to CASSPEGFNEQFF.

The rearrangement joins TRBV18 to TRBJ1-2, with 7 bases that match TRBD1. The CDR3 contains 19 residues. V gave up 3 bases and J gave up 4 bases; unmatched junction bases: 20. Germline V gene lookup returns CDR1 KGHSH and CDR2 LQKENI. The CDR3 spells CASSPLNPETGRQSYGYTF. CDR3 DNA: TGTGCCAGCTCACCCTTAAACCCGGAGACAGGGCGCCAGAGCTATGGCTACACCTTC.

The chain employs TRBV7-6 and TRBJ2-3; tentatively, D is TRBD2 (5 bases). The V gene lost 4 bases and the J gene lost 0 bases, with 14 bases spanning the gap. Germline loops: CDR1 SGHVS, CDR2 FNYEAQ. This CDR3 comprises 16 residues. The CDR3 coding sequence is TGTGCCAGCAGCTCGCTAGTGAGGGAGAGCACAGATACGCAGTATTTT. It codes for CASSSLVRESTDTQYF.

This clone was seen a few times. At one of its ends the junction is not consistent with the germline gene, which may arise from a read error. This chain joins TRBV6-1 and TRBJ2-7; tentatively, D is TRBD2 (5 bases). CDR3 length: 12 amino acids. Germline V gene data show CDR1 as MNHNS and CDR2 as SASEGT. This chain's CDR3 is CASSDLLGLWDF. CDR3 bases: TGTGCCAGCAGTGACCTCCTAGGACTGTGGGATTTC.

This clone was seen a single time. The CDR3 region is CASSMGGFYQPQHF. For the CDR3, the DNA is TGTGCCAGTAGTATGGGAGGGTTCTATCAGCCCCAGCATTTT. The chain has TRBV19 and TRBJ1-5; D uncertain. The CDR3 is 14 amino acids. V was trimmed by 3 bases and J by 5 bases, leaving 11 bases between them. Looked up from germline, CDR1 is LNHDA and CDR2 is SQIVND (reference sequence).

The chain employs TRBV9 and TRBJ1-1; D may be TRBD1 (5 bases). This CDR3 has 14 residues. Trimming removed 6 bases at V and 4 bases at J, with 16 bases between. Germline CDR1 reads SGDLS; CDR2 reads YYNGEE. The CDR3 DNA is TGTGCCAGCACCGCCGGGGGAGGAGGCACTGAAGCTTTCTTT. Its translation: CASTAGGGGTEAFF.

The V gene is TRBV4-1, the J gene TRBJ2-1; the D gene is possibly TRBD2 (5 bases). The ends were cut back, 0 bases at V and 10 bases at J, with 10 bases in the middle. The CDR3 runs to 13 residues. CDR1 and CDR2 from the germline V gene are MGHRA and YSYEKL. The CDR3, as DNA: TGCGCCAGCAGCCAAGATCGGACTTCGGAGCAGTTCTTC. It specifies CASSQDRTSEQFF.

This chain uses TRBV6-6 with TRBJ1-3; D may be TRBD1 (5 bases). Germline lookup yields CDR1 MNHNY and CDR2 SVGAGI (reference sequence). Trimming removed 6 bases at V and 0 bases at J, with 9 bases between. The CDR3 runs 14 residues. This chain's CDR3 is CASRTVTSGNTIYF. The DNA of the CDR3 is TGTGCCAGCAGGACAGTAACCTCTGGAAACACCATATATTTT.

The CDR3 protein is CASSLVSWDSHVYGYTF. CDR3 coding DNA: TGTGCCAGCAGCTTGGTTTCATGGGACAGCCACGTTTATGGCTACACCTTC. V usage is TRBV5-5 and J usage is TRBJ1-2; 7 nucleotides agree with TRBD1. The ends lost 0 bases at V and 5 bases at J; junction bases unmatched: 13. CDR3 length equals 17 residues. Germline values: CDR1 SGHKS, CDR2 YYEKEE (reference sequence).

The genes are TRBV15 and TRBJ1-5, with a weak D call TRBD1 (5 bases). V lost 1 base and J lost 7, with 17 bases in between. In germline, CDR1 is LNHNV, CDR2 YYDKDF (reference sequence). This CDR3 contains 16 residues. The CDR3 region has the DNA TGTGCCACCAGCAGAGGCGCAGGGCAAGGACAACAGCCCCAGCATTTT. Translation: CATSRGAGQGQQPQHF. The full variable domain, rest sourced from reference TRBV15 and TRBJ1-5, is DAMVIQNPRYQVTQFGKPVTLSCSQTLNHNVMYWYQQKSSQAPKLLFHYYDKDFNNEADTPDNFQSRRPNTSFCFLDIRSPGLGDTAMYLCATSRGAGQGQQPQHFGDGTRLSIL.

The chain is built from TRBV10-3 and TRBJ1-2; D is possibly TRBD1 (6 bases). This CDR3 is built from 14 residues. V was pared by 2 bases and J by 3 bases, with 10 bases between. The germline CDR1 and CDR2 sequences are ENHRY and SYGVKD. The CDR3 spells CAISEVNRDYGYTF. CDR3 coding DNA: TGTGCCATCAGTGAGGTAAACAGGGACTATGGCTACACCTTC.

The V gene is TRBV2, the J gene TRBJ2-5, with D possibly matching TRBD2 (7 bases). This CDR3 is 18 amino acids long. V was cut by 2 bases and J by 5 bases, with 24 bases left in between. Germline V CDR1 and CDR2: SNHLY, FYNNEI. The CDR3 protein is CASSERGSGGSEIETQYF. CDR3 DNA sequence: TGTGCCAGCAGTGAAAGGGGGTCGGGCGGGAGTGAGATCGAGACCCAGTACTTC.

V and J are TRBV9 and TRBJ1-4, with no clear D. This CDR3 has 15 amino acids. CDR1 and CDR2 from the germline V gene are SGDLS and YYNGEE. V was pared by 1 base and J by 3 bases, with 10 bases between. The CDR3 loop reads CASSVTGRSNEKLFF. The CDR3, as DNA: TGTGCCAGCAGCGTAACGGGGAGGTCTAATGAAAAACTGTTTTTT.

V gene TRBV27 combines with J gene TRBJ1-6; D perhaps matches TRBD1 (5 bases). CDR1 and CDR2 (germline): MNHEY, SMNVEV (reference sequence). Trimming left V 0 bases short and J 2 bases short, with 11 bases between. This CDR3 is 17 amino acids long. The CDR3, as DNA: TGTGCCAGCAGTTTATCCGGCGGGGGAGCCTATAATTCACCCCTCCACTTT. Translated, it gives CASSLSGGGAYNSPLHF.

J is TRBJ2-1 and V is TRBV7-2, with D perhaps matching TRBD2 (5 bases). The V gene's germline CDR1 is SGHTA and CDR2 FQGNSA. CDR3 size: 14 residues. V gave up 4 bases and J gave up 8 bases, with 15 bases separating them. This CDR3 is CASSSRGDGDEQFF. CDR3 DNA sequence: TGTGCCAGCAGCTCCCGGGGTGATGGCGATGAGCAGTTCTTC.

The V gene is TRBV18, the J gene TRBJ2-3; the D gene is possibly TRBD2 (6 bases). CDR1 and CDR2 from the germline V gene are KGHSH and LQKENI. Between the trimmed V and J ends, which lost 3 bases and 0 bases, there was a span of 10 bases. The CDR3 contains 15 residues. The CDR3, as DNA: TGTGCCAGCTCACCCACGGGGACTAGCACAGATACGCAGTATTTT. Translating it yields CASSPTGTSTDTQYF.

The V call is TRBV5-1, the J call TRBJ2-5, with 11 bases that match TRBD1. CDR1 and CDR2 from the germline V gene are SGHRS and YFSETQ. With 0 bases clipped from V and 5 bases from J, the junction kept 3 bases outside the gene matches. The CDR3 has 15 residues. As DNA, the CDR3 is TGCGCCAGCAGCTTGGCGGGACAGGGGGTGGAGACCCAGTACTTC. Amino acids: CASSLAGQGVETQYF.

This chain connects TRBV13 to TRBJ2-2; D not certain. The germline gives CDR1 PRHDT, CDR2 FYEKMQ (reference sequence). This CDR3 is 14 amino acids long. With 5 bases removed from V and 7 bases from J, the gap between germline ends came to 14 bases. The CDR3 coding sequence is TGTGCCAGCAGCCAAGTTCGGGTGATCGGGGAGCTGTTTTTT. This gives the protein CASSQVRVIGELFF.

Points on this clone: At one end, the junction sequence differs from germline, possibly due to a read error. V is TRBV5-6 and J is TRBJ1-5; 8 bases line up with TRBD1. CDR3 length: 16 residues. Germline values: CDR1 SGHDT, CDR2 YYEEEE. The CDR3, as DNA: TGTGCCAGCAGCTCTGGACAGGGAGGGTCCAATCGGCCCCAGCATTTT. This sequence encodes CASSSGQGGSNRPQHF. The complete variable domain, with remaining parts taken from reference TRBV5-6 and TRBJ1-5, reads DAGVTQSPTHLIKTRGQQVTLRCSPKSGHDTVSWYQQALGQGPQFIFQYYEEEERQRGNFPDRFSGHQFPNYSSELNVNALLLGDSALYLCASSSGQGGSNRPQHFGDGTRLSIL.